One sample yielded the 7 T cell receptor beta chains listed below, sequenced in a study of cytomegalovirus exposure and HLA in healthy donors. This PCR relied on a set of 60 Vbeta primers and 13 Jbeta primers. The method was immunoSEQ multiplex PCR; TCRdb's version includes in-frame clones alone and lacks a portion of them. The table shows more than 100,000 clones, with around 80% occurring only once. The sequenced sample was PBMCs. The receptors shown here come from a woman aged 18-29 years in good health and CMV-seronegative.

This clone appeared a single time. This chain links TRBV4-1 with TRBJ2-7; D gene uncertain. V dropped 0 bases and J dropped 1 base, with 4 bases sitting between them. The germline CDR1 and CDR2 sequences are MGHRA and YSYEKL. This CDR3 spans 13 amino acids. This CDR3 is CASSQDLSYEQYF. DNA for the CDR3: TGCGCCAGCAGCCAAGACCTATCCTACGAGCAGTACTTC.

This rearrangement joins TRBV4-1 to TRBJ1-4, with 7 bases matching TRBD1. V was pared by 5 bases and J by 3 bases, with 6 bases of the junction left unmatched. The CDR3 spans 15 residues. The V gene's germline CDR1 is MGHRA and CDR2 YSYEKL. CDR3 DNA sequence: TGCGCCAGCAGCTCTACAGGGGCGGCTAATGAAAAACTGTTTTTT. Encoded protein: CASSSTGAANEKLFF.

The chain couples TRBV27 to TRBJ2-7, with D possibly TRBD1 on 6 matching bases. Trimming took 5 bases from V and 2 from J, leaving 16 bases between them. Germline V gives CDR1 MNHEY, CDR2 SMNVEV (reference sequence). The CDR3 runs to 15 residues. DNA for the CDR3: TGTGCCAGCAGTCACGGGTTAGGGGGTACCTACGAGCAGTACTTC. Its protein product is CASSHGLGGTYEQYF.

This clone appeared a few times. V gene TRBV9 combines with J gene TRBJ2-5; D gene ambiguous. V lost 0 bases and J lost 2, with 8 bases in between. The CDR3 is 14 amino acids. CDR1 SGDLS and CDR2 YYNGEE come from the germline V gene. CDR3: CASSVGTLQETQYF. The CDR3 DNA is TGTGCCAGCAGCGTAGGAACTTTACAAGAGACCCAGTACTTC.

The genes are TRBV10-3 and TRBJ1-2; TRBD1 might be the D (6 bases). Germline values: CDR1 ENHRY, CDR2 SYGVKD. V was pared by 11 bases and J by 4 bases, with 17 bases between. This CDR3 is 13 amino acids long. CDR3 in DNA: TGTGCCGATTCCGCGGGGGGCGGCTATGGCTACACCTTC. This translates into CADSAGGGYGYTF.

The rearrangement joins TRBV19 to TRBJ2-1, with 8 bases fitting TRBD2. CDR1 and CDR2 from the germline V gene are LNHDA and SQIVND (reference sequence). The trim removed 0 bases at V and 1 base at J, leaving 5 bases unmatched. This CDR3 spans 17 amino acids. This CDR3 reads CASSIDLASGSYNEQFF. In DNA, the CDR3 is TGTGCCAGTAGTATAGATCTGGCTAGCGGGTCCTACAATGAGCAGTTCTTC.

The chain is built from TRBV6-5 and TRBJ2-7; 13 nucleotides align to TRBD2. The J segment lost 6 bases and the V segment lost 4 bases, leaving 3 bases of the junction unmatched. The CDR3 contains 14 residues. Germline loops: CDR1 MNHEY, CDR2 SVGAGI. DNA of the CDR3: TGTGCCAGCAGTTTCGGGACTAGCGGGACCGAGCAGTACTTC. Translated: CASSFGTSGTEQYF.